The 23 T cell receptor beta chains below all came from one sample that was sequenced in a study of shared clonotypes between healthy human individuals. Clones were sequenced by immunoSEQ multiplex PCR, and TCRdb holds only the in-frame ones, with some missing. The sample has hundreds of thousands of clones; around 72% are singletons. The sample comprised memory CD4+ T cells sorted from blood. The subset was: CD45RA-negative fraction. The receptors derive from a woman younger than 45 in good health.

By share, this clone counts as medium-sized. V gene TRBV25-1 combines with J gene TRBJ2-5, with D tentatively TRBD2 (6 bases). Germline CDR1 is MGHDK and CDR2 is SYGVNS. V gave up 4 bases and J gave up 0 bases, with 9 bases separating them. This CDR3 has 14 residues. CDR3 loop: CASSVGGNQETQYF. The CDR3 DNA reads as TGTGCCAGCAGTGTGGGGGGTAACCAAGAGACCCAGTACTTC.

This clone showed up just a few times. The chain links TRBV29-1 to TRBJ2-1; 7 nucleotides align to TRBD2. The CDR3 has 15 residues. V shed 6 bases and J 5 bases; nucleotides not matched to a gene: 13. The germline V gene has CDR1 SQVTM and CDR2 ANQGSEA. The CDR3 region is CSVPGGSRTDNEQFF. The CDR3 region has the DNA TGCAGCGTCCCGGGGGGTAGCCGAACTGACAATGAGCAGTTCTTC.

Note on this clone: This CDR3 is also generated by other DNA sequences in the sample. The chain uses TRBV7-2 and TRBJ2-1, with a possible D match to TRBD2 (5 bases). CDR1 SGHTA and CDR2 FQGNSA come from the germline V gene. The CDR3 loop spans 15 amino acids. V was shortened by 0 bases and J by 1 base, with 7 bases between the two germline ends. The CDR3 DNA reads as TGTGCCAGCAGCTTAGCGGCGGGTTCCTACAATGAGCAGTTCTTC. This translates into CASSLAAGSYNEQFF. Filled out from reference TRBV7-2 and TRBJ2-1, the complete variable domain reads GAGVSQSPSNKVTEKGKDVELRCDPISGHTALYWYRQSLGQGLEFLIYFQGNSAPDKSGLPSDRFSAERTGGSVSTLTIQRTQQEDSAVYLCASSLAAGSYNEQFFGPGTRLTVL.

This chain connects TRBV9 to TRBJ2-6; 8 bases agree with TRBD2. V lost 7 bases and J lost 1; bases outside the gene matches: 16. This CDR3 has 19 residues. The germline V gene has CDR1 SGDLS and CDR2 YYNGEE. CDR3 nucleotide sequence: TGTGCCAGCCGCGCGAGGCCGGGGGGGCTACTATCTGGGGCCAACGTCCTGACTTTC. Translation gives CASRARPGGLLSGANVLTF.

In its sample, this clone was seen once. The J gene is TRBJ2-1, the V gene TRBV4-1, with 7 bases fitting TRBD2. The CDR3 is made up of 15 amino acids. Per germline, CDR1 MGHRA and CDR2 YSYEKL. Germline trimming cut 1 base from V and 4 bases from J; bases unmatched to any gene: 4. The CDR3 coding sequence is TGCGCCAGCAGCCAAGGCGGGAGTAAATACAATGAGCAGTTCTTC. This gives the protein CASSQGGSKYNEQFF.

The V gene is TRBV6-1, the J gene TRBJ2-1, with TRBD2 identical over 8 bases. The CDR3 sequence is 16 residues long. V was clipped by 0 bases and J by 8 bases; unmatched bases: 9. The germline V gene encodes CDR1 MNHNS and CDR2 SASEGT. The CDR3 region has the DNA TGTGCCAGCAGTGAAGCGGAGACGGGAGGGCCCCATGAGCAGTTCTTC. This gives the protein CASSEAETGGPHEQFF.

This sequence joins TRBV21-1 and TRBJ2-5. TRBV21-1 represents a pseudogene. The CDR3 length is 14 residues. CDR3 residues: CASSKGKIGETQYF. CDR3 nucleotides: TGTGCCAGCAGCAAGGGGAAGATTGGAGAGACCCAGTACTTC.

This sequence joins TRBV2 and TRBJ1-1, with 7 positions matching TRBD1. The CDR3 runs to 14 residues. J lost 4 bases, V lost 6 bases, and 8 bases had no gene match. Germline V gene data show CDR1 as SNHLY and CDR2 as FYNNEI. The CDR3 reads CASSPTGVVTEAFF. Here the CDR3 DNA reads TGTGCCAGCAGCCCAACAGGGGTGGTCACTGAAGCTTTCTTT.

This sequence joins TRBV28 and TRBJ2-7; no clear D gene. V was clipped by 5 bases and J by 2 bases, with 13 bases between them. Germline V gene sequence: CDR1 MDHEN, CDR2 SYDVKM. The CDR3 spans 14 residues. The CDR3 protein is CASSGQSPPYEQYF. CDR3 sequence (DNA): TGTGCCAGCAGTGGGCAGTCCCCTCCCTACGAGCAGTACTTC.

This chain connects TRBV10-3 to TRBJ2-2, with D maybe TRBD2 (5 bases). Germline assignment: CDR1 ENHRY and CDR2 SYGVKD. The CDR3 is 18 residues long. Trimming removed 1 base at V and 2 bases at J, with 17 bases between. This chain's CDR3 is CAISEYRRGLKNTGELFF. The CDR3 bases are TGTGCCATCAGTGAGTACCGGCGCGGACTCAAAAACACCGGGGAGCTGTTTTTT.

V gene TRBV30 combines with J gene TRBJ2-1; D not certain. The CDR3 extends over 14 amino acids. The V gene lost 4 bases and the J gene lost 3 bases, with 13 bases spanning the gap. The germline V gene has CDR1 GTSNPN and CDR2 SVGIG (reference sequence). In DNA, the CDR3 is TGTGCCTGGAAAGACCCCCAAGGCTACAATGAGCAGTTCTTC. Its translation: CAWKDPQGYNEQFF.

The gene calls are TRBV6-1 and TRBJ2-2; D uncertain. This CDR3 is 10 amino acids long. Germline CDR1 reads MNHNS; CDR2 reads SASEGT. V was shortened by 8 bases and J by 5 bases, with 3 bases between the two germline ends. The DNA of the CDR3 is TGTGCCAGCGGGACCGGGGAGCTGTTTTTT. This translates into CASGTGELFF.

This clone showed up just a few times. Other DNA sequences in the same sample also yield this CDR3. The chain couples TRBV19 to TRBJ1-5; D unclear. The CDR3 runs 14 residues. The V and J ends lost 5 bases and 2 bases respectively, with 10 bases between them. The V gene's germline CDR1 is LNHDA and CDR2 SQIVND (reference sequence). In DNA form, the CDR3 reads TGTGCCAGTAGTCAAACTGGAGGCAATCAGCCCCAGCATTTT. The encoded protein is CASSQTGGNQPQHF.

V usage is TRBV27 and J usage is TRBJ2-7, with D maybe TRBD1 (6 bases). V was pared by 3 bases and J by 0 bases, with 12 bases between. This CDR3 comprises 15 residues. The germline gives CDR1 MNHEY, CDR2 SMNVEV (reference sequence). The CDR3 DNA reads TGTGCCAGCAGTTTGAGACAGGTTGGCTCCTACGAGCAGTACTTC. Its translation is CASSLRQVGSYEQYF.

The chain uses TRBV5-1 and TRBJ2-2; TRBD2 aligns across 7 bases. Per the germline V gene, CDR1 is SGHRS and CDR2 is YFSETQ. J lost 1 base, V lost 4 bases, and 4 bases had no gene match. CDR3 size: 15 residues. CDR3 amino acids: CASSLSGMNTGELFF. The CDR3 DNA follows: TGCGCCAGCAGCCTAAGCGGGATGAACACCGGGGAGCTGTTTTTT.

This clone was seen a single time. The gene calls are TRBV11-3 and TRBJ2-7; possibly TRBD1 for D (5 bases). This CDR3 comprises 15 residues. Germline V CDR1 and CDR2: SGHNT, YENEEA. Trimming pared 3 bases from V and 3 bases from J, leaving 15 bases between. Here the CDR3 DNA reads TGTGCCAGCAGCTTGGGGCCTTCCAGAAACTACGAGCAGTACTTC. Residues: CASSLGPSRNYEQYF.

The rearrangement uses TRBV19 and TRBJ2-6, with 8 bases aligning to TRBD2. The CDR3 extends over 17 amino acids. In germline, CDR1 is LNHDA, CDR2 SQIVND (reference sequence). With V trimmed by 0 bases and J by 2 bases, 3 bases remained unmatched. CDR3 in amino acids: CASSIERGAAGANVLTF. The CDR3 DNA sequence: TGTGCCAGTAGTATAGAGCGGGGGGCGGCTGGGGCCAACGTCCTGACTTTC.

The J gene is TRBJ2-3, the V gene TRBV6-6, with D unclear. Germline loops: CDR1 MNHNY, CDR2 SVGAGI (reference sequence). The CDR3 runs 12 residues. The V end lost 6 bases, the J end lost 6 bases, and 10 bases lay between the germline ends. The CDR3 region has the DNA TGTGCCAGCAGGAACCCTGGGGATACGCAGTATTTT. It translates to CASRNPGDTQYF.

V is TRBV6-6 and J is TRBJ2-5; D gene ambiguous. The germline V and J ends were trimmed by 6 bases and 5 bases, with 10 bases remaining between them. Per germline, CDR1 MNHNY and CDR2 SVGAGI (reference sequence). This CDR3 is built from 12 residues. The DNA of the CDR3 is TGTGCCAGCAGACGACCGGAGGAGACCCAGTACTTC. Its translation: CASRRPEETQYF.

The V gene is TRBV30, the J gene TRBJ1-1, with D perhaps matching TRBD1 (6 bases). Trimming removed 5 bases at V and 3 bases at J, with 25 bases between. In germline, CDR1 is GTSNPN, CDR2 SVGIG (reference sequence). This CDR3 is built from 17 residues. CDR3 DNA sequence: TGTGCCTGGGTACGGGGGGGGCTCACGCGACTAGACACTGAAGCTTTCTTT. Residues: CAWVRGGLTRLDTEAFF.

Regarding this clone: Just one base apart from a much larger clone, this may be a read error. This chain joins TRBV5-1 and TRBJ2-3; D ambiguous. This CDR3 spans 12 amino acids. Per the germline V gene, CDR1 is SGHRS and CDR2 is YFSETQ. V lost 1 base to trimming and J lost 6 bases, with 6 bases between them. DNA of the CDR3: TGCGCCAGCAGCTTGAGGGCGGATACGCAGTATTTT. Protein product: CASSLRADTQYF. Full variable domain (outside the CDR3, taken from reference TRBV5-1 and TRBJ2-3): KAGVTQTPRYLIKTRGQQVTLSCSPISGHRSVSWYQQTPGQGLQFLFEYFSETQRNKGNFPGRFSGRQFSNSRSEMNVSTLELGDSALYLCASSLRADTQYFGPGTRLTVL.

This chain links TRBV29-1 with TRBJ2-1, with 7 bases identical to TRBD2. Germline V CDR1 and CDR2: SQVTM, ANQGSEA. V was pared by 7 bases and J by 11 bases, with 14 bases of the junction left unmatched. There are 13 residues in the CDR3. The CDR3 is CSADRGDFTKQFF. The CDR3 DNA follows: TGCAGCGCCGACCGGGGGGATTTTACTAAGCAGTTCTTC.

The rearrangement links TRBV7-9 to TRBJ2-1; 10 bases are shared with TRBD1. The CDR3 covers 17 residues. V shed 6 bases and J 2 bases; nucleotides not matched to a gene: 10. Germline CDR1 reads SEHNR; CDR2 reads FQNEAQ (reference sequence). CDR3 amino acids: CASRAQAGQGTYNEQFF. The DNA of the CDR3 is TGTGCCAGCAGGGCCCAGGCGGGACAGGGGACCTACAATGAGCAGTTCTTC.